A selection of T cell receptor beta chains follows, all from one sample in a study of blood T cell repertoires in COVID-19. Measured with immunoSEQ multiplex PCR; TCRdb has only the in-frame clones, and not every one. The data hold about 380,000 clones, with roughly 91% observed a single time. Sequenced material: PBMCs or T cells enriched from blood (not recorded which). The receptors come from a woman between 18 and 30 years old who had recovered from COVID-19. Each CDR3 is given with its conserved first and last residue. D genes are given only for firm matches. Size tells how often a clone was seen (once, few, many) or the class of an expanded clone, and some rows leave it out.

size,J,D,V,DNA,CDR3
few,TRBJ1-1,NA,TRBV4-1,TGCGCCAGCAGCCCGGGTGTGGGGCCTGAAGCTTTCTTT,CASSPGVGPEAFF
NA,TRBJ2-3,TRBD2,TRBV10-1,TGCGCCAGCAGTGAGTGGGGAGGGACAGATACGCAGTATTTT,CASSEWGGTDTQYF
NA,TRBJ1-2,TRBD1,TRBV6-5,TGTGCCAGCAGGGTTGGACAGGGCTATGGCTACACCTTC,CASRVGQGYGYTF
NA,TRBJ2-2,NA,TRBV19,TGTGCCAGTAGCTTAGGGCCCCTTAAGACAGGAGTGAACACCGGGGAGCTGTTTTTT,CASSLGPLKTGVNTGELFF
NA,TRBJ2-7,NA,TRBV7-9,TGTGCCAGCAGCTTCCTCCTCTACGAGCAGTACTTC,CASSFLLYEQYF
NA,TRBJ2-7,NA,TRBV27,TGTGCCAGCAGTAAAAGACTAGGTCTCTACGAGCAGTACTTC,CASSKRLGLYEQYF
once,TRBJ2-1,TRBD2,TRBV7-2,TGTGCCAGCAGCTCCCTAGCGGGGGGGCTCAATGAGCAGTTCTTC,CASSSLAGGLNEQFF
NA,TRBJ2-5,NA,TRBV6-6,TGTGCCAGCAGTTACGGACATCAAGAGACCCAGTACTTC,CASSYGHQETQYF
NA,TRBJ1-6,NA,TRBV10-1,TGCGCCAGCAGTGAGTACAGGGATAATTCACCCCTCCACTTT,CASSEYRDNSPLHF
NA,TRBJ1-1,NA,TRBV6-2/TRBV6-3,TGTGCCAGCAGTTATCGCAGTATGAACACTGAAGCTTTCTTT,CASSYRSMNTEAFF
few,TRBJ2-1,NA,TRBV6-5,TGTGCCAGCAGTTCCCTGCCCAGGGAGCAGTTCTTC,CASSSLPREQFF
NA,TRBJ1-6,NA,TRBV12-3/TRBV12-4,TGTGCCAGCAGTTTTAAGGGGGTATCCCTCCACTTT,CASSFKGVSLHF
NA,TRBJ2-3,TRBD1,TRBV6-5,TGTGCCAGTAAGACCGGGACAGGGGACACAGATACGCAGTATTTT,CASKTGTGDTDTQYF
once,TRBJ1-6,NA,TRBV3-1/TRBV3-2,TGTGCCAGCAGCCAAGATCCCGGGTATGGCTCCTATAATTCACCCCTCCACTTT,CASSQDPGYGSYNSPLHF
NA,TRBJ1-1,NA,TRBV16,TGTGCCAGCAGCCAACGGAAGGGGTCGGTCACTGAAGCTTTCTTT,CASSQRKGSVTEAFF
NA,TRBJ2-7,NA,TRBV27,TGTGCCAGCAGTTTATCCCCGGGTAGCTCCTACGAGCAGTACTTC,CASSLSPGSSYEQYF
NA,TRBJ1-4,NA,TRBV6-5,TGTGCCAGCAACGGGGACTCTGCAACTAATGAAAAACTGTTTTTT,CASNGDSATNEKLFF
NA,TRBJ1-5,NA,TRBV6-6,TGTGCCAGCAGTTACACGGACTTTCTGAATCAGCCCCAGCATTTT,CASSYTDFLNQPQHF
NA,TRBJ2-7,TRBD1,TRBV3-1/TRBV3-2,TGTGCCAGCAGCCCCCGGACAGGGGAGAACGAGCAGTACTTC,CASSPRTGENEQYF
NA,TRBJ2-7,TRBD1,TRBV5-1,TGCGCCAGCAGCTCCGGACTAGGACAGGGGCTTGTCTCCCGGACCTACGAGCAGTACTTC,CASSSGLGQGLVSRTYEQYF
NA,TRBJ2-1,TRBD1,TRBV7-8,TGTGCCAGCAGGGAGAAATGGTCTCGGGACAGGGTTGGGAATGAGCAGTTCTTC,CASREKWSRDRVGNEQFF
NA,TRBJ1-2,NA,TRBV6-5,TGTGCCAGCAGCAGGGGTACAAGCTATGGCTACACCTTC,CASSRGTSYGYTF
NA,TRBJ2-2,NA,TRBV6-4,TGTGCCAGCAGTCCCCGGTTCGGGACCGGGGAGCTGTTTTTT,CASSPRFGTGELFF
NA,TRBJ1-2,NA,TRBV30,TGTGCCTGGAGTGTACGCGGCACCGCTAACTATGGCTACACCTTC,CAWSVRGTANYGYTF
NA,TRBJ2-3,TRBD1,TRBV7-9,TGTGCCAGCAGCCCAACGGCCGGGACAGGGAGGACAGATACGCAGTATTTT,CASSPTAGTGRTDTQYF
NA,TRBJ2-2,TRBD1,TRBV19,TGTGCCAGTAGCGACCCCGGGACAGGGAACACCGGGGAGCTGTTTTTT,CASSDPGTGNTGELFF
NA,TRBJ1-2,NA,TRBV12-3/TRBV12-4,TGTGCCAGCAGTTTAAGGGGCGACTATGGCTACACCTTC,CASSLRGDYGYTF
NA,TRBJ2-5,NA,TRBV4-1,TGCGCCAGCAGCCTAGCAGAGGGAGAGGAGACCCAGTACTTC,CASSLAEGEETQYF
NA,TRBJ1-3,NA,TRBV7-5,TGTGCCAGAAGCTTAGGTGGCAGGGTGACTGCCGGAAACACCATATATTTT,CARSLGGRVTAGNTIYF
once,TRBJ1-3,TRBD1,TRBV5-6,TGTGCCAGCAGCTTGAGGACAGGGACTAGAAACACCATATATTTT,CASSLRTGTRNTIYF
NA,TRBJ2-7,TRBD2,TRBV30,TGTGCCTGGAGTGACGGGGGGACGCTGTACGAGCAGTACTTC,CAWSDGGTLYEQYF
NA,TRBJ1-1,NA,TRBV2,TGTGCCAGCAGCGAACACGGGTTCACTGAAGCTTTCTTT,CASSEHGFTEAFF
few,TRBJ2-1,TRBD2,TRBV27,TGTGCCAGCAGTTCTAGCGGGGTTGATGAGCAGTTCTTC,CASSSSGVDEQFF
NA,TRBJ2-3,NA,TRBV7-3,TGTGCCAGCAGCCCAGGGTATCCAGATACGCAGTATTTT,CASSPGYPDTQYF
NA,TRBJ2-6,NA,TRBV6-5,TGTGCCAGGCATAGCTCTGGGGCCAACGTCCTGACTTTC,CARHSSGANVLTF
NA,TRBJ2-3,TRBD1,TRBV6-5,TGTGCCAGCGGGGAGGACAGGGCAACAGATACGCAGTATTTT,CASGEDRATDTQYF
NA,TRBJ2-7,TRBD1,TRBV27,TGTGCCAGCAGCCCGCGAGGTGGACAGGCTTACTACGAGCAGTACTTC,CASSPRGGQAYYEQYF
NA,TRBJ1-2,TRBD1,TRBV6-2/TRBV6-3,TGTGCCAGCATCCCTATGGACAGGAGAAACTATGGCTACACCTTC,CASIPMDRRNYGYTF
NA,TRBJ1-6,TRBD1,TRBV3-1/TRBV3-2,TGTGCCAGCAGCCAAGGGGGACAGGCAAAGAATTCACCCCTCCACTTT,CASSQGGQAKNSPLHF
NA,TRBJ2-2,TRBD1,TRBV19,TGTGCCAGTAGCCTCCGGGACAGGGACTCCGGGGAGCTGTTTTTT,CASSLRDRDSGELFF
NA,TRBJ1-5,NA,TRBV3-1/TRBV3-2,TGTGCCAGCAGCCAAGAGGCTTTGGGACTCCGAGGGGATCAGCCCCAGCATTTT,CASSQEALGLRGDQPQHF
NA,TRBJ1-3,NA,TRBV28,TGTGCCAGCAGACCTCGGGGGGCCACTGGAAACACCATATATTTT,CASRPRGATGNTIYF
NA,TRBJ2-1,TRBD1,TRBV5-4,TGTGCCAGCAGCTTTGACAGGGCCGCCTCATCCTACAATGAGCAGTTCTTC,CASSFDRAASSYNEQFF
NA,TRBJ1-4,TRBD1,TRBV28,TGTGCCAGCAGTACCCGGGACAGGAATGAAAAACTGTTTTTT,CASSTRDRNEKLFF
NA,TRBJ1-2,NA,TRBV12-3/TRBV12-4,TGTGCCAGCGGCCCGGGAGGGGTCTATGGCTACACCTTC,CASGPGGVYGYTF
NA,TRBJ1-5,TRBD1,TRBV7-2,TGTGCCAGCAGCACGACAGGGAGCAATCAGCCCCAGCATTTT,CASSTTGSNQPQHF
NA,TRBJ1-4,NA,TRBV7-6,TGTGCCAGCAGTAATAACGATCCGGGGGGTGAAAAACTGTTTTTT,CASSNNDPGGEKLFF
NA,TRBJ2-7,TRBD1,TRBV19,TGTGCCAGTAGTGCAACCGGGACAGGGATTAACGAGCAGTACTTC,CASSATGTGINEQYF
NA,TRBJ2-3,NA,TRBV14,TGTGCCAGCAGCCAAGAAGCGGGTTTTAGAACAGATACGCAGTATTTT,CASSQEAGFRTDTQYF
NA,TRBJ1-2,TRBD1,TRBV5-1,TGCGCCACCCGGGGGGACAGGGGAAATGGCTACACCTTC,CATRGDRGNGYTF
NA,TRBJ1-5,NA,TRBV5-8,TGTGCCAGCAGCTTCGCTCAGAATCAGCCCCAGCATTTT,CASSFAQNQPQHF